This entry describes one T cell receptor (beta chain). This sample was taken from a study of identical twins. V shed 4 bases, J shed 2 bases, and the junction held 8 bases outside the gene matches. This CDR3 comprises 15 residues. TCRdb processed the 5' RACE reads anew with MiXCR; each CDR3 protein has one entry. The repertoire holds 210,000 or so distinct CDR3 sequences, with 7.5% as singletons. The same specimen was also included in a second study, on yellow fever vaccine responses in identical twins.

The sample was memory (CD45RO+) T cells sorted from blood. The rearrangement links TRBV12-3 or TRBV12-4 to TRBJ2-7; TRBD1 matches at 7 bases. This sequence was found in a woman younger than 35 in good health. The CDR3 spells CASSSPRDSAYEQYF. CDR3 in DNA: TGTGCCAGCAGTTCACCCCGGGACAGCGCCTACGAGCAGTACTTC.